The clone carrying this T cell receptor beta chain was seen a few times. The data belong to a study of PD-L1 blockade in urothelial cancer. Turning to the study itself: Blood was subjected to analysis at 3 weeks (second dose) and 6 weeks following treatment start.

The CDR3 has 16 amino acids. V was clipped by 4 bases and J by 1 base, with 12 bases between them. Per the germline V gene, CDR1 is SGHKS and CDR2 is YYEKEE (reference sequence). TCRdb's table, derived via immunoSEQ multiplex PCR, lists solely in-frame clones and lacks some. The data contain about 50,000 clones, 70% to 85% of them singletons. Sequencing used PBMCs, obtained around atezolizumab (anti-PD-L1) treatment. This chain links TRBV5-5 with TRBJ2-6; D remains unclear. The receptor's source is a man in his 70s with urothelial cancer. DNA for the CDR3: TGTGCCAGCAGCGCGGTCGTGAAATCTGGGGCCAACGTCCTGACTTTC. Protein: CASSAVVKSGANVLTF.